A single T cell receptor beta chain is shown here with its context. The data stem from a study of blood T cell repertoires in COVID-19. In the study overall: The United States, Italy and Spain provided the acute and convalescent COVID-19 samples. Sample material is recorded as cDNA or gDNA derived from T cells, B-cell-depleted T cells, or PBMCs.

In the authors' methods: Amplification of reference gene primers was used by the study to estimate nucleated cell counts. The repertoire was sequenced with immunoSEQ multiplex PCR; TCRdb's copy has only in-frame clones and lacks some. Clonal size and the V and J genes are those of that table, whereas D and trimming came from the DNA. The table records 120,000 or so clones, roughly 90% of them present only once. There are 17 residues in the CDR3. Germline V CDR1 and CDR2: LNHDA, SQIVND (reference sequence). Germline trimming cut 5 bases from V and 4 bases from J; bases unmatched to any gene: 14. This sequence originates from a man aged 50 or older with acute or convalescent COVID-19. The sequencing sample was made of peripheral blood. The rearrangement joins TRBV19 to TRBJ2-5; 9 nucleotides line up with TRBD2. CDR3 sequence (DNA): TGTGCCAGTAGTTATTTGCCTAGCGGGACGCCGGGAGAGACCCAGTACTTC. This codes for CASSYLPSGTPGETQYF.